One sample yielded the 30 T cell receptor beta chains listed below, sequenced in a study of T cell changes during pregnancy in multiple sclerosis. Sequencing used immunoSEQ multiplex PCR; TCRdb keeps in-frame clones, though not all of them. The sample has around 71,000 clones, just over 90% seen once. The specimen comprised peripheral blood, sampled in the third trimester of pregnancy. The receptors here all came from a female donor with multiple sclerosis, enrolled in a pregnancy study.

This clone was seen only a few times. V and J are TRBV5-1 and TRBJ2-3; tentative D call: TRBD1 (5 bases). The CDR3 is made up of 17 amino acids. Germline values: CDR1 SGHRS, CDR2 YFSETQ. V lost 0 bases, J lost 4 bases, and 18 bases lay in between. The CDR3 DNA follows: TGCGCCAGCAGCTTGGCCGCTGCAGGGTGGGTGGCAGATACGCAGTATTTT. Protein product: CASSLAAAGWVADTQYF.

CDR3 DNA: TGTGCCAGCAGCCAAGATCCGGGGGACCACCCCTACGAGCAGTACTTC. It is translated as CASSQDPGDHPYEQYF. The chain recombines TRBV4-2 with TRBJ2-7, with D possibly matching TRBD2 (6 bases). From germline, CDR1 is LGHNA and CDR2 YNFKEQ. CDR3 length equals 16 residues. V shed 0 bases and J shed 2 bases, with 14 bases lying between them.

DNA for the CDR3: TGCGCCAGCAGCTTGGTATGGACTAGCGGGAGGTATGAGCAGTTCTTC. It yields the protein CASSLVWTSGRYEQFF. This chain connects TRBV5-1 to TRBJ2-1; 14 bases are shared with TRBD2. This CDR3 has 16 amino acids. Trimming at V came to 0 bases and at J to 8 bases, leaving 4 bases not matched to a gene. CDR1 and CDR2 (germline): SGHRS, YFSETQ.

The chain couples TRBV27 to TRBJ2-6, with D perhaps matching TRBD1 (5 bases). The CDR3 totals 19 residues. Trimming left V 5 bases short and J 0 bases short, with 20 bases between. From germline, CDR1 is MNHEY and CDR2 SMNVEV (reference sequence). The CDR3 coding sequence is TGTGCCAGCAGTGCTTTGTTAGGACAACTTTACTCTGGGGCCAACGTCCTGACTTTC. This encodes CASSALLGQLYSGANVLTF.

A few counts support this clone. This rearrangement joins TRBV19 to TRBJ1-1; possibly TRBD1 for D (6 bases). In germline, CDR1 is LNHDA, CDR2 SQIVND (reference sequence). The CDR3 sequence is 14 residues long. V was clipped by 7 bases and J by 5 bases, with 17 bases between them. The CDR3 coding sequence is TGTGCCAGTACCTGGGGCAGGGGCGGAACTGAAGCTTTCTTT. Translation gives CASTWGRGGTEAFF.

V gene TRBV7-6 combines with J gene TRBJ1-1; D is uncertain. The CDR3 totals 14 residues. Germline V gene lookup returns CDR1 SGHVS and CDR2 FNYEAQ. Trimming stripped 4 bases from V and 1 base from J, with 10 bases between. This CDR3 reads CASSSSPGNTEAFF. In DNA form, the CDR3 reads TGTGCCAGCAGCTCATCGCCAGGGAACACTGAAGCTTTCTTT.

The gene calls are TRBV2 and TRBJ2-3; tentatively, D is TRBD2 (5 bases). The CDR3 totals 14 residues. Germline CDR1 SNHLY, CDR2 FYNNEI. With 0 bases removed from V and 5 bases from J, the gap between germline ends came to 9 bases. CDR3 loop: CASSEAGEQDTQYF. The DNA for the CDR3 is TGTGCCAGCAGTGAAGCGGGAGAACAAGATACGCAGTATTTT.

This chain uses TRBV5-1 with TRBJ1-2; 8 positions agree with TRBD1. Germline V gives CDR1 SGHRS, CDR2 YFSETQ. The trim removed 4 bases at V and 8 bases at J, leaving 10 bases unmatched. The CDR3 is 14 residues long. This chain's CDR3 is CASSLPGQGEGYTF. Here the CDR3 DNA reads TGCGCCAGCAGCCTCCCCGGACAGGGAGAGGGCTACACCTTC.

The chain recombines TRBV7-9 with TRBJ2-5, with TRBD2 matching 7 bases. With V trimmed by 0 bases and J by 1 base, 5 bases remained unmatched. Germline V gives CDR1 SEHNR, CDR2 FQNEAQ (reference sequence). The CDR3 sequence is 16 residues long. The CDR3 sequence is CASSLAGLAVQETQYF. DNA for the CDR3: TGTGCCAGCAGCTTAGCGGGGCTAGCGGTCCAAGAGACCCAGTACTTC.

The chain joins TRBV28 to TRBJ1-2; maybe TRBD1 (6 bases). Trimming cost V 4 bases and J 7 bases, with 13 bases left between them. The CDR3 has 13 residues. CDR1 and CDR2 (germline): MDHEN, SYDVKM. CDR3 residues: CASSWDKAVGYTF. The CDR3 region has the DNA TGTGCCAGCAGTTGGGACAAAGCGGTTGGCTACACCTTC.

The chain uses TRBV5-1 and TRBJ2-7, with 14 bases lining up with TRBD2. The CDR3 loop spans 17 amino acids. Germline lookup yields CDR1 SGHRS and CDR2 YFSETQ. V trimming: 3 bases; J trimming: 1 base; junction bases outside the gene matches: 6. The CDR3 nucleotides read TGCGCCAGCAGCTCGGGACTAGCGGGAGTGTGGTCCTACGAGCAGTACTTC. Translating gives CASSSGLAGVWSYEQYF.

This clone has a single count. This chain joins TRBV5-4 and TRBJ1-1, with a possible D match to TRBD1 (5 bases). Germline CDR1 and CDR2: SGHNT and YYREEE (reference sequence). Trimming removed 0 bases at V and 6 bases at J, with 12 bases between. This CDR3 is 14 amino acids long. In DNA form, the CDR3 reads TGTGCCAGCAGCTTGGCCACTACAGGCCCTGAAGCTTTCTTT. It codes for CASSLATTGPEAFF.

The rearrangement joins TRBV30 to TRBJ2-7; the D gene is possibly TRBD2 (5 bases). Trimming left V 0 bases short and J 4 bases short, with 13 bases between. The CDR3 is 14 amino acids. Germline V CDR1 and CDR2: GTSNPN, SVGIG (reference sequence). CDR3: CAWSVEAVAYEQYF. CDR3 bases: TGTGCCTGGAGTGTGGAGGCTGTAGCTTACGAGCAGTACTTC.

This chain connects TRBV5-1 to TRBJ2-1; 11 nucleotides match TRBD2. V gave up 4 bases and J gave up 9 bases; unmatched junction bases: 9. Germline V gene data show CDR1 as SGHRS and CDR2 as YFSETQ. CDR3 length equals 15 residues. The CDR3 spells CASSGTSGSIPEQFF. CDR3 DNA sequence: TGCGCCAGCAGCGGTACTAGCGGGAGTATCCCTGAGCAGTTCTTC.

The chain joins TRBV27 to TRBJ2-7, with 10 bases that match TRBD1. In germline, CDR1 is MNHEY, CDR2 SMNVEV (reference sequence). V was clipped by 6 bases and J by 5 bases; unmatched bases: 10. CDR3 length equals 15 residues. The CDR3 DNA is TGTGCCAGCAGGTTAACCGGGACAGGGGCGGACGAGCAGTACTTC. Translated, it gives CASRLTGTGADEQYF.

This clone has a single count. V is TRBV25-1 and J is TRBJ2-3; D may be TRBD2 (6 bases). This CDR3 comprises 13 residues. Germline V gives CDR1 MGHDK, CDR2 SYGVNS. V was shortened by 10 bases and J by 1 base, with 12 bases between the two germline ends. The CDR3 sequence is CATQGLRTDTQYF. For the CDR3, the DNA is TGTGCCACCCAGGGACTCCGCACAGATACGCAGTATTTT.

The chain uses TRBV27 and TRBJ2-7; D remains ambiguous. Trimming pared 2 bases from V and 4 bases from J, leaving 9 bases between. Germline assignment: CDR1 MNHEY and CDR2 SMNVEV (reference sequence). The CDR3 consists of 13 residues. The CDR3 DNA sequence: TGTGCCAGCAGTTTAGGGCCGCCGTACGAGCAGTACTTC. Encoded protein: CASSLGPPYEQYF.

CDR3 bases: TGTGCCAGCAGTTCACCGGGACTATCCGCCCATGAGCAGTTCTTC. Protein sequence: CASSSPGLSAHEQFF. The V call is TRBV6-6, the J call TRBJ2-1, with 7 positions matching TRBD2. In germline, CDR1 is MNHNY, CDR2 SVGAGI (reference sequence). After removal of 4 bases from V and 8 bases from J, the junction contained 11 bases not matched to a gene. The CDR3 spans 15 residues.

This clone was found once. V usage is TRBV7-9 and J usage is TRBJ2-3; 10 nucleotides line up with TRBD1. CDR1 is SEHNR and CDR2 is FQNEAQ in the germline V gene (reference sequence). CDR3 size: 15 residues. Germline trimming cut 8 bases from V and 4 bases from J; bases unmatched to any gene: 9. The CDR3 region has the DNA TGTGCCAGCGGCTATCGGACAGGGGGGGCAGATACGCAGTATTTT. Protein: CASGYRTGGADTQYF.

The chain uses TRBV2 and TRBJ1-1; possibly TRBD1 for D (6 bases). Trimming pared 5 bases from V and 8 bases from J, leaving 21 bases between. The CDR3 is 15 amino acids. CDR1 and CDR2 from the germline V gene are SNHLY and FYNNEI. The CDR3 nucleotides read TGTGCCAGCAGTCAACGATTAGGGAGACAGGAGGAAGCTTTCTTT. Its protein product is CASSQRLGRQEEAFF. The variable domain in full, with the rest retrieved from reference TRBV2 and TRBJ1-1, is EPEVTQTPSHQVTQMGQEVILRCVPISNHLYFYWYRQILGQKVEFLVSFYNNEISEKSEIFDDQFSVERPDGSNFTLKIRSTKLEDSAMYFCASSQRLGRQEEAFFGQGTRLTVV.

This clone has only one observation. The gene calls are TRBV18 and TRBJ1-6, with D possibly matching TRBD1 (5 bases). The V gene lost 4 bases and the J gene lost 7 bases, with 8 bases spanning the gap. The CDR3 is 13 amino acids. The germline gives CDR1 KGHSH, CDR2 LQKENI. CDR3 amino acids: CASSRGENSPLHF. CDR3 DNA sequence: TGTGCCAGCTCACGGGGGGAGAATTCACCCCTCCACTTT.

The V and J genes are TRBV4-2 and TRBJ2-5; 8 nucleotides agree with TRBD2. V lost 0 bases to trimming and J lost 4 bases; unmatched junction nucleotides: 13. The germline V gene has CDR1 LGHNA and CDR2 YNFKEQ. This CDR3 is built from 18 residues. The CDR3 loop is CASSQELASGPPGETQYF. In nucleotides, the CDR3 is TGTGCCAGCAGCCAAGAATTGGCTAGCGGGCCCCCAGGAGAGACCCAGTACTTC.

V is TRBV4-1 and J is TRBJ2-5, with TRBD1 matching over 8 bases. J gave up 5 bases and V 4 bases, and 12 bases lay outside the gene matches. The V gene's germline CDR1 is MGHRA and CDR2 YSYEKL. CDR3 length: 16 residues. This chain's CDR3 is CASSPGTGGPWETQYF. CDR3 DNA: TGCGCCAGCAGCCCCGGGACAGGCGGCCCGTGGGAGACCCAGTACTTC.

V is TRBV12-1 and J is TRBJ2-5; TRBD2 is taken as the D call from the table, unchecked against the DNA. TRBV12-1 is classified as a pseudogene. CDR3 length equals 17 residues. CDR3 DNA sequence: TGTGCCAGCACCGAAAGCACCCGTGACCGGTGCGGGGAGACCCAGTACTTC. The encoded protein is CASTESTRDRCGETQYF.

This sequence joins TRBV18 and TRBJ2-2, with D hard to call. Trimming shortened V by 2 bases and J by 0 bases, and 10 bases separated the two germline ends. CDR3 length: 16 amino acids. Germline V gene data show CDR1 as KGHSH and CDR2 as LQKENI. This CDR3 is CASSPTQLPNTGELFF. The CDR3 region has the DNA TGTGCCAGCTCACCAACGCAACTACCGAACACCGGGGAGCTGTTTTTT. Using reference TRBV18 and TRBJ2-2 for the parts outside the CDR3, the full variable domain is NAGVMQNPRHLVRRRGQEARLRCSPMKGHSHVYWYRQLPEEGLKFMVYLQKENIIDESGMPKERFSAEFPKEGPSILRIQQVVRGDSAAYFCASSPTQLPNTGELFFGEGSRLTVL.

This clone was found once. The V and J genes are TRBV6-8 and TRBJ2-1; 9 bases line up with TRBD1. Trimming cost V 6 bases and J 0 bases; bases outside gene matches: 9. Germline lookup yields CDR1 MNHGY and CDR2 SAAAGT. The CDR3 loop spans 17 amino acids. The CDR3 protein is CASRPGTGWSSYNEQFF. CDR3 nucleotides: TGTGCCAGCAGACCCGGGACAGGGTGGTCCTCCTACAATGAGCAGTTCTTC.

The chain employs TRBV5-8 and TRBJ2-3, with a tentative D call TRBD1 (5 bases). The CDR3 contains 14 residues. Trimming pared 6 bases from V and 3 bases from J, leaving 14 bases between. In germline, CDR1 is SGHTS, CDR2 YDEGEE. In DNA, the CDR3 is TGTGCCAGCATCCCAGGGATATCAACAGATACGCAGTATTTT. As protein: CASIPGISTDTQYF.

The V and J genes are TRBV9 and TRBJ2-2; D gene unclear. CDR3 size: 18 residues. V was shortened by 3 bases and J by 3 bases, with 21 bases between the two germline ends. Germline values: CDR1 SGDLS, CDR2 YYNGEE. This CDR3 reads CASSARGSKLYDTGELFF. The CDR3 DNA is TGTGCCAGCAGCGCCAGAGGAAGTAAGCTGTATGACACCGGGGAGCTGTTTTTT.

The CDR3 loop is CAGRTESTDTQYF. DNA of the CDR3: TGTGCCGGTCGGACAGAGAGCACAGATACGCAGTATTTT. This chain links TRBV28 with TRBJ2-3; D perhaps matches TRBD1 (6 bases). Trimming left V 11 bases short and J 0 bases short, with 12 bases between. From germline, CDR1 is MDHEN and CDR2 SYDVKM. This CDR3 region has 13 residues.

The chain joins TRBV7-9 to TRBJ2-2; 12 nucleotides line up with TRBD2. The CDR3 is made up of 17 amino acids. Per germline, CDR1 SEHNR and CDR2 FQNEAQ (reference sequence). V lost 5 bases, J lost 8 bases, and 12 bases stayed unmatched. CDR3 amino acids: CASSMGLAGISIGELFF. In nucleotides, the CDR3 is TGTGCCAGCAGCATGGGACTAGCGGGTATAAGCATAGGGGAGCTGTTTTTT.